This T cell receptor beta chain was observed in a study of human T cells and chemical hapten exposure. Overall study context: Variability of per-sample TCR yields stemmed mainly from small differences in pooled library volume. The study, taken as a whole, reports: DPC sensitization produced no change in TCRs with frequency above 1 in 1000.

V was trimmed by 4 bases and J by 3 bases, leaving 19 bases between them. Germline V gives CDR1 SQVTM, CDR2 ANQGSEA. The CDR3 extends over 15 amino acids. Unique molecular identifiers were linked by the library to individual cDNA molecules. Each CDR3 protein is one row after TCRdb ran MiXCR on the RACE reads. The sample consists of about 31,000 distinct CDR3 sequences, about 7% of them appearing once. Notes on this clonotype: Antigen unknown.

As for time point: healthy volunteer bleed at 2 weeks. Blood, whole and unfractionated, served as the source for total RNA extraction. The sequence was collected from a human donor in good health. Some clones in this sample may be carry-over from other donors' samples. The gene calls are TRBV29-1 and TRBJ2-7; perhaps TRBD2 as D (7 bases). Sequenced: whole blood. The CDR3 DNA reads as TGCAGCGTTGGAGGAGGGGGATCGGGGGGCTACGAGCAGTACTTC. Translated: CSVGGGGSGGYEQYF.